This TCR beta chain was identified in a study of beta chain features in type 1 diabetes. As for the study in general: The patients were much like the healthy donors in age, gender and cell yields. Study-wide findings and caveats: Still unanswered here is whether HLA type influences TCRB rearrangement. Possible PCR preference for shorter templates applied equally to patients and controls.

What was sequenced were expressed TCRB transcripts, since all of the isolated RNA had been reverse transcribed. Profiling relied on immunoSEQ multiplex PCR, and the TCRdb table lists in-frame clones only, not all of them. The profile shows around 240,000 clones, 7.5% to 10% of them singletons. With respect to this clone: Its antigen is not identified.

The CDR3 consists of 14 residues. V lost 4 bases, J lost 0 bases, and 12 bases lay in between. Germline CDR1 reads SQVTM; CDR2 reads ANQGSEA. Sample: naive CD4+ T cells from blood. V is TRBV29-1 and J is TRBJ1-1; D may be TRBD1 (5 bases). The receptor was derived from a woman under 30 in good health. CDR3 coding DNA: TGCAGCGTTGGGGGCCACAGGTTGAACACTGAAGCTTTCTTT. Amino acids: CSVGGHRLNTEAFF.